This T cell receptor beta chain emerged from a study of control samples from healthy donors and cancer patients. Using immunoSEQ multiplex PCR, the repertoire was profiled, and TCRdb retains in-frame clones only, with some absent. The sample lists tens of thousands of clones, approximately 91% seen once, with 7.2% in the top ten. What was sequenced was blood. The TCR sequence derives from a man between 45 and 60 years old in good health.

CDR3 DNA sequence: TGTGCCAGCACTCTTAGTCTTGGTGAAAAACTGTTTTTT. Protein product: CASTLSLGEKLFF. The chain is built from TRBV6-6 and TRBJ1-4; D gene uncertain. The CDR3 has 13 amino acids. CDR1 and CDR2 from the germline V gene are MNHNY and SVGAGI (reference sequence). Trimming removed 7 bases at V and 7 bases at J, with 13 bases between.